These 28 T cell receptor beta chains originate from one sample sequenced in a study. TCRdb processed the RT-PCR reads anew with MiXCR; each CDR3 protein has one entry. The sample includes almost 700,000 distinct CDR3 sequences, approximately 15% of them seen just once. The sequencing input was memory CD4+ T cells from blood. These receptors were collected from a female donor in good health, serving as a healthy control.

This clonotype was picked up a small number of times. The chain recombines TRBV7-2 with TRBJ2-3; 9 bases are shared with TRBD2. The V gene's germline CDR1 is SGHTA and CDR2 FQGNSA. This CDR3 spans 13 amino acids. Trimming removed 4 bases from V and 11 bases from J; junction bases left unmatched: 7. The CDR3 DNA reads TGTGCCAGCAGCTCCGGGACTAGCTATAGGCAGTATTTT. Its translation: CASSSGTSYRQYF.

This clonotype has at least ten counts. The chain uses TRBV4-2 and TRBJ2-2, with 7 bases identical to TRBD2. Germline V gene sequence: CDR1 LGHNA, CDR2 YNFKEQ. CDR3 length equals 15 residues. The J segment lost 7 bases and the V segment lost 2 bases, leaving 7 bases of the junction unmatched. CDR3 nucleotides: TGTGCCAGCAGCCAATTGGGAGGGTGGAGCGGGGAGCTGTTTTTT. This sequence encodes CASSQLGGWSGELFF.

This clonotype appeared a few times. The chain is built from TRBV7-9 and TRBJ2-7; 8 bases match TRBD1. V gave up 5 bases and J gave up 3 bases; unmatched junction bases: 9. The CDR3 contains 15 residues. From germline, CDR1 is SEHNR and CDR2 FQNEAQ (reference sequence). The CDR3 DNA reads as TGTGCCAGCAGCCAACGGACAGGGAATCTCTACGAGCAGTACTTC. Protein product: CASSQRTGNLYEQYF.

Regarding this clonotype: At one end, the junction sequence differs from germline, possibly due to a read error. The genes are TRBV28 and TRBJ2-5; TRBD2 aligns across 9 bases. The CDR3 runs 16 residues. CDR1 MDHEN and CDR2 SYDVKM come from the germline V gene. CDR3 bases: TGTGCCAGCAGGGGGGGGGCTAGCGGGAACCACGAGACCCAGTACTTC. Encoded protein: CASRGGASGNHETQYF.

This clonotype was observed at least ten times. The chain has TRBV9 and TRBJ2-7; possible D gene TRBD2, 6 bases. With 2 bases removed from V and 0 bases from J, the gap between germline ends came to 12 bases. The germline V gene has CDR1 SGDLS and CDR2 YYNGEE. The CDR3 covers 15 residues. Here the CDR3 reads CASSVNSGYSYEQYF. Here the CDR3 DNA reads TGTGCCAGCAGCGTGAATAGCGGCTACTCCTACGAGCAGTACTTC.

This clonotype was counted ten times or more. This rearrangement joins TRBV12-3 or TRBV12-4 to TRBJ2-5; 8 positions match TRBD1. CDR3 length: 15 residues. Germline trimming cut 3 bases from V and 6 bases from J; bases unmatched to any gene: 9. The CDR3 nucleotides read TGTGCCAGCAGTTTTATTAGTCAGGGGGCGCAGACCCAGTACTTC. Translation: CASSFISQGAQTQYF.

The CDR3 is CASNRQVNQPQHF. For the CDR3, the DNA is TGTGCCAGTAACCGACAGGTCAATCAGCCCCAGCATTTT. The chain recombines TRBV19 with TRBJ1-5; a weak D match, TRBD1 (6 bases). CDR3 length: 13 residues. The germline V gene has CDR1 LNHDA and CDR2 SQIVND (reference sequence). V was shortened by 7 bases and J by 3 bases, with 10 bases between the two germline ends.

This clonotype has more than one count but fewer than ten. The CDR3 is CASSSGGQRSNQPQHF. As DNA, the CDR3 is TGTGCCAGCAGCTCAGGCGGGCAGAGAAGCAATCAGCCCCAGCATTTT. This chain uses TRBV11-2 with TRBJ1-5; D gene ambiguous. Per the germline V gene, CDR1 is SGHAT and CDR2 is FQNNGV. V dropped 4 bases and J dropped 1 base, with 14 bases sitting between them. The CDR3 has 16 amino acids.

There are many counts of this clonotype. The chain uses TRBV4-2 and TRBJ2-5; TRBD2 is a possible D gene (9 bases). The CDR3 runs 15 residues. The germline CDR1 and CDR2 sequences are LGHNA and YNFKEQ. V dropped 5 bases and J dropped 5 bases, with 18 bases sitting between them. The CDR3 is CASSGQGLAGETQYF. CDR3 nucleotides: TGTGCCAGCAGCGGACAGGGACTAGCAGGCGAGACCCAGTACTTC.

This clonotype was observed at least ten times. This chain joins TRBV27 and TRBJ2-7, with D unclear. Germline loops: CDR1 MNHEY, CDR2 SMNVEV (reference sequence). The CDR3 loop spans 14 amino acids. V was cut by 0 bases and J by 3 bases, with 9 bases left in between. The CDR3 loop is CASSLSPGFYEQYF. The DNA of the CDR3 is TGTGCCAGCAGTTTATCGCCGGGTTTCTACGAGCAGTACTTC.

The J gene is TRBJ2-3, the V gene TRBV20-1; D not resolved. Trimming cost V 0 bases and J 2 bases, with 12 bases left between them. Germline V lookup: CDR1 DFQATT, CDR2 SNEGSKA (reference sequence). The length of the CDR3 is 15 residues. This chain's CDR3 is CSARDRVTPTDTQYF. CDR3 sequence (DNA): TGCAGTGCTAGAGATCGAGTGACTCCCACAGATACGCAGTATTTT.

In this sample, this clonotype turned up many times. The V and J genes are TRBV20-1 and TRBJ2-3; TRBD2 agrees at 8 bases. There are 16 residues in the CDR3. After removal of 3 bases from V and 5 bases from J, the junction contained 13 bases not matched to a gene. Looked up from germline, CDR1 is DFQATT and CDR2 is SNEGSKA (reference sequence). CDR3 amino acids: CSARALADLPVDTQYF. DNA for the CDR3: TGCAGTGCTAGGGCACTAGCGGATTTACCGGTAGATACGCAGTATTTT.

This clonotype showed up many times. J is TRBJ2-6 and V is TRBV5-1; TRBD1 might be the D (6 bases). The CDR3 runs 18 residues. Trimming shortened V by 0 bases and J by 3 bases, and 16 bases separated the two germline ends. Germline assignment: CDR1 SGHRS and CDR2 YFSETQ. The CDR3 is CASSLAPGQRGGANVLTF. In DNA, the CDR3 is TGCGCCAGCAGCTTGGCCCCCGGACAGCGAGGTGGGGCCAACGTCCTGACTTTC.

The CDR3: CASSQVVAQGETQYF. The CDR3 coding sequence is TGCGCCAGCAGCCAAGTGGTCGCACAGGGAGAGACCCAGTACTTC. The rearrangement uses TRBV4-1 and TRBJ2-5; D is possibly TRBD1 (6 bases). Trimming shortened V by 1 base and J by 4 bases, and 13 bases separated the two germline ends. The CDR3 consists of 15 residues. Germline lookup yields CDR1 MGHRA and CDR2 YSYEKL.

This clonotype has ten or more counts. CDR3: CASSSNIGGVNVLTF. The CDR3 DNA sequence: TGTGCCAGCAGTTCCAACATCGGTGGCGTCAACGTCCTGACTTTC. The chain employs TRBV27 and TRBJ2-6; no reliable D call. The CDR3 consists of 15 residues. Trimming removed 4 bases at V and 9 bases at J, with 16 bases between. CDR1 is MNHEY and CDR2 is SMNVEV in the germline V gene (reference sequence).

This clonotype appeared many times. The chain has TRBV29-1 and TRBJ1-1, with a weak D call TRBD1 (5 bases). The CDR3 sequence is 13 residues long. V was clipped by 3 bases and J by 1 base, with 9 bases between them. The V gene's germline CDR1 is SQVTM and CDR2 ANQGSEA. The CDR3 DNA reads TGCAGCGTTGAGGGACGGGGGAACACTGAAGCTTTCTTT. It encodes CSVEGRGNTEAFF.

The chain employs TRBV7-2 and TRBJ1-1, with a tentative D call TRBD1 (6 bases). The ends were cut back, 6 bases at V and 3 bases at J, with 20 bases in the middle. The CDR3 runs to 16 residues. Germline CDR1 is SGHTA and CDR2 is FQGNSA. The CDR3 DNA reads TGTGCCAGCAGACGGAGGGGGGTCGGGGGAGACACTGAAGCTTTCTTT. The encoded protein is CASRRRGVGGDTEAFF.

Many counts were recorded for this clonotype. Written as DNA, the CDR3 is TGCAGTGCTAGTAAAGACAGCTCCTACGAGCAGTACTTC. Protein product: CSASKDSSYEQYF. The chain uses TRBV20-1 and TRBJ2-7, with D perhaps TRBD1 (5 bases). The CDR3 runs 13 residues. V gave up 3 bases and J gave up 0 bases, with 9 bases separating them. The V gene's germline CDR1 is DFQATT and CDR2 SNEGSKA (reference sequence).

This chain uses TRBV18 with TRBJ1-1, with D perhaps TRBD1 (6 bases). Trimming took 2 bases from V and 4 from J, leaving 11 bases between them. CDR3 length: 14 amino acids. CDR1 and CDR2 from the germline V gene are KGHSH and LQKENI. CDR3 region: CASSPSGEFTEAFF. The CDR3 DNA reads TGTGCCAGCTCACCATCAGGGGAGTTCACTGAAGCTTTCTTT. The full variable domain, with the rest looked up from reference TRBV18 and TRBJ1-1, is NAGVMQNPRHLVRRRGQEARLRCSPMKGHSHVYWYRQLPEEGLKFMVYLQKENIIDESGMPKERFSAEFPKEGPSILRIQQVVRGDSAAYFCASSPSGEFTEAFFGQGTRLTVV.

This clonotype was found a few times. This rearrangement joins TRBV20-1 to TRBJ2-1, with 10 bases that match TRBD2. Germline values: CDR1 DFQATT, CDR2 SNEGSKA (reference sequence). The CDR3 sequence is 14 residues long. The CDR3 coding sequence is TGCAGCAGAATAGGACTAGCGGCCGCCAATGAGCAGTTCTTC. Its protein is CSRIGLAAANEQFF.

This clonotype was counted only a few times. A read error may account for a junction end that differs from germline. The genes are TRBV20-1 and TRBJ2-3, with 9 bases identical to TRBD2. Per germline, CDR1 DFQATT and CDR2 SNEGSKA (reference sequence). The CDR3 sequence is 15 residues long. CDR3 residues: CSASRGGGDTNTQYF. The CDR3 bases are TGCAGTGCTAGCCGCGGCGGGGGGGACACAAATACGCAGTATTTT.

This chain connects TRBV12-3 or TRBV12-4 to TRBJ1-6, with no clear D. V was shortened by 5 bases and J by 6 bases, with 11 bases between the two germline ends. The CDR3 has 14 amino acids. CDR3 sequence: CASSRRAGNSPLHF. CDR3 nucleotides: TGTGCCAGCAGTAGGAGGGCTGGTAATTCACCCCTCCACTTT.

The chain joins TRBV7-3 to TRBJ1-3; D possibly corresponds to TRBD1 (5 bases). There are 15 residues in the CDR3. Trimming removed 4 bases from V and 0 bases from J, with 10 bases in between. Germline V lookup: CDR1 SGHTA, CDR2 FQGTGA. The CDR3 reads CASSSGPTSGNTIYF. The CDR3 DNA sequence: TGTGCCAGCAGCTCGGGACCGACCTCTGGAAACACCATATATTTT. Complete variable domain (other parts from reference TRBV7-3 and TRBJ1-3): GAGVSQTPSNKVTEKGKYVELRCDPISGHTALYWYRQSLGQGPEFLIYFQGTGAADDSGLPNDRFFAVRPEGSVSTLKIQRTERGDSAVYLCASSSGPTSGNTIYFGEGSWLTVV.

V gene TRBV7-9 combines with J gene TRBJ1-1; weak D call: TRBD1 (5 bases). V was shortened by 5 bases and J by 2 bases, with 12 bases between the two germline ends. Germline values: CDR1 SEHNR, CDR2 FQNEAQ (reference sequence). The CDR3 spans 14 residues. Here the CDR3 DNA reads TGTGCCAGCAGCCGGGACGGCTTCAACACTGAAGCTTTCTTT. Residues: CASSRDGFNTEAFF. The full variable domain, completed using reference TRBV7-9 and TRBJ1-1, is DTGVSQNPRHKITKRGQNVTFRCDPISEHNRLYWYRQTLGQGPEFLTYFQNEAQLEKSRLLSDRFSAERPKGSFSTLEIQRTEQGDSAMYLCASSRDGFNTEAFFGQGTRLTVV.

This clonotype was counted only a few times. CDR3 coding DNA: TGTGCCAGCAGGCCAGGGACTAGAGGATTCAATGAGCAGTTCTTC. Its protein product is CASRPGTRGFNEQFF. The rearrangement uses TRBV27 and TRBJ2-1; 8 bases line up with TRBD2. V shed 6 bases and J 6 bases; nucleotides not matched to a gene: 10. CDR1 is MNHEY and CDR2 is SMNVEV in the germline V gene (reference sequence). The CDR3 loop spans 15 amino acids.

The V and J genes are TRBV20-1 and TRBJ2-1; D may be TRBD2 (7 bases). The CDR3 is 16 amino acids. V lost 0 bases to trimming and J lost 8 bases, with 20 bases between them. CDR1 is DFQATT, CDR2 SNEGSKA, per germline (reference sequence). The CDR3 DNA follows: TGCAGTGCTAGAGATCTTGCGGGGGCGATTATCGATGAGCAGTTCTTC. Translating it yields CSARDLAGAIIDEQFF.

The rearrangement links TRBV3-1 to TRBJ2-3; D not resolved. Per the germline V gene, CDR1 is LGHDT and CDR2 is YNNKEL (reference sequence). Trimming pared 0 bases from V and 6 bases from J, leaving 19 bases between. The CDR3 loop spans 17 amino acids. CDR3 residues: CASSQESLFLGGDTQYF. For the CDR3, the DNA is TGTGCCAGCAGCCAAGAATCCCTTTTTTTGGGCGGCGATACGCAGTATTTT.

The rearrangement links TRBV3-1 to TRBJ2-1; TRBD2 is a possible D gene (6 bases). Deletions cut 7 bases from V and 0 bases from J, with 16 bases between. Germline-derived CDR1 and CDR2 are LGHDT and YNNKEL (reference sequence). CDR3 length: 16 amino acids. This CDR3 is CASTNLGLVSYNEQFF. As DNA, the CDR3 is TGTGCCAGCACGAACCTGGGACTCGTCTCCTACAATGAGCAGTTCTTC.